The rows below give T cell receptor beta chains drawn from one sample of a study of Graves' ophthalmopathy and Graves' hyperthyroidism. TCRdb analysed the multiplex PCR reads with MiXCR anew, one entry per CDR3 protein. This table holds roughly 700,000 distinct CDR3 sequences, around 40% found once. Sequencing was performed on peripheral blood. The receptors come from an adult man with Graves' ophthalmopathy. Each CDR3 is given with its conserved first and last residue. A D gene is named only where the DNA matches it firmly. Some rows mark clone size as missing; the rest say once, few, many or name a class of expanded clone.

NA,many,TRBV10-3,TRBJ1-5,TGTGCCATCCGACATGACGTCAATCAGCCCCAGCATTTT,CAIRHDVNQPQHF
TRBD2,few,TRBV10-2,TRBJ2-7,TGTGCCAGCAGCCAAGAGAGGGGCGGGAGGGCCATGTACGAGCAGTACTTC,CASSQERGGRAMYEQYF
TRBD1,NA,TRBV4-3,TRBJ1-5,TGCGCCAGCAGCCAAGGGATGAGACAGGGTCGCAATCAGCCCCAGCATTTT,CASSQGMRQGRNQPQHF
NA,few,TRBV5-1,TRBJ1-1,TGCGCCAGCAGCTCCCAGGGAGGCGGTGTTATCACTGAAGCTTTCTTT,CASSSQGGGVITEAFF
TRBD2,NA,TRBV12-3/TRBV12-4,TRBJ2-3,TGTGCCAGCAGCCCCCGGAGCGGGGGCACAGATACGCAGTATTTT,CASSPRSGGTDTQYF
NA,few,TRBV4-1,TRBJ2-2,TGCGCCAGCAGCATTACAGGGCTGAACACCGGGGAGCTGTTTTTT,CASSITGLNTGELFF
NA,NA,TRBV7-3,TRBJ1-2,TGTGCCAGCAGCTTAGGTGGGAGAGAGAACTATGGCTACACCTTC,CASSLGGRENYGYTF
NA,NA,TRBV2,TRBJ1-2,TGTGCCACCTCAGGGGCAGGGGCCATGAACTATGGCTACACCTTC,CATSGAGAMNYGYTF
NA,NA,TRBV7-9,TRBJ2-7,TGTGCCAGCAGCTTGACGGGGCGCTGGGAGCAGTACTTC,CASSLTGRWEQYF
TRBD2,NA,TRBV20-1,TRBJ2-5,TGCAGTGCACGACTAGCGGGCTTCCAAGAGACCCAGTACTTC,CSARLAGFQETQYF
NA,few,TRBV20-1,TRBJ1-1,TGCAGTGCCCTAAGCCTCCAGGGACACACGAACACTGAAGCTTTCTTT,CSALSLQGHTNTEAFF
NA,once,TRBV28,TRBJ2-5,TGTGCCAGCAGTTTTACCACAGGGTTACGGGAGACCCAGTACTTC,CASSFTTGLRETQYF
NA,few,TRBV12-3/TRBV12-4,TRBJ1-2,TGTGCCAGCAGTCCAGGGGTGGCGAACTATGGCTACACCTTC,CASSPGVANYGYTF
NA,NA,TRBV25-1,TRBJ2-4,TGTGCCAGCAGTGAAATCGGGGGTCTAGCCAAAAACATTCAGTACTTC,CASSEIGGLAKNIQYF
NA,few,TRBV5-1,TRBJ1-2,TGCGCCAGCAGCGGATTAGCTAACTATGGCTACACCTTC,CASSGLANYGYTF
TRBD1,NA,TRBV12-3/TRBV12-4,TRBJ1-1,TGTGCCAGCAGTGCGACAGGGGCTGGGGGGACCACTGAAGCTTTCTTT,CASSATGAGGTTEAFF
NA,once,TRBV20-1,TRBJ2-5,TGCAGTGCCAATAGAGCAGGGGATGAACAAGAGGCCCAGTACTTC,CSANRAGDEQEAQYF
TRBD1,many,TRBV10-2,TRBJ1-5,TGTGCCAGCAGCCAGAGAAACTCGGGACAGACTAATCAGCCCCAGCATTTT,CASSQRNSGQTNQPQHF
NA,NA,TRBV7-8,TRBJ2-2,TGTGCCAGCAGCTTAGAGCGGGCTACCACGAACACCGGGGAGCTGTTTTTT,CASSLERATTNTGELFF
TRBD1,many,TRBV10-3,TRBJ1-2,TGTGCCAGCAGTGAAGCGCAAGGGGGCGGTTTGGATGGCTACACCTTC,CASSEAQGGGLDGYTF
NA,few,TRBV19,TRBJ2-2,TGTGCCAGTAGTAGCTTACCTGGGGGCATTCTCCTTAACACCGGGGAGCTGTTTTTT,CASSSLPGGILLNTGELFF
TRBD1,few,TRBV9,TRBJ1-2,TGTGCCAGCAGCCCGAGGGACAGGCCCTACTATGGCTACACCTTC,CASSPRDRPYYGYTF
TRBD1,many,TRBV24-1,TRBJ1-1,TGTGCCACCAGTGATGCCGGGACAGAATCGAATGAAGCTTTCTTT,CATSDAGTESNEAFF
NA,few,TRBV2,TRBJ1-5,TGTGCCAGCAGCGATGGTCCGGGGTTCGGGCAGCCCCAGCATTTT,CASSDGPGFGQPQHF
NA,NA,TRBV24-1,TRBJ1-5,TGTGCCAGTCGACATAGCAGTCAGCCCCAGCATTTT,CASRHSSQPQHF
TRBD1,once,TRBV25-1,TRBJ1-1,TGTGCCAGCTCAGGCAGGGGGGCCACTGAAGCTTTCTTT,CASSGRGATEAFF
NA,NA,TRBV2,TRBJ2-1,TGTGCCAGCAACGGGAATGAGCAGTTCTTC,CASNGNEQFF
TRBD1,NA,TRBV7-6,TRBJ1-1,TGTGCCAGCAGCTCCCCAGGGGGGGAAGCTTTCTTT,CASSSPGGEAFF
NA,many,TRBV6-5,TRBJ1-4,TGTGCCAGCAGCCTTACAGCGATTAGCGAAAAACTGTTTTTT,CASSLTAISEKLFF
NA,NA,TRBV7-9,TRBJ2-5,TGTGCCAGCAGCGTTCAGGGGGGGTATGGCGAGACCCAGTACTTC,CASSVQGGYGETQYF
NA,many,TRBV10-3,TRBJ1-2,TGTGCCAGCAGTGCCAGGGGCAGCTATGGCTACACCTTC,CASSARGSYGYTF
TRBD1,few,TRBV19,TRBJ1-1,TGTGCCAGTAGTCCCCTGGCAGGGGGAAGCACTGAAGCTTTCTTT,CASSPLAGGSTEAFF
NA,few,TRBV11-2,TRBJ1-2,TGTGCCAGCAGTTTTGCGAGTTCTAACTATGGCTACACCTTC,CASSFASSNYGYTF
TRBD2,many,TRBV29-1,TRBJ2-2,TGCAGCGTTGAAGATGGACGGGAGGCCACCGGGGAGCTGTTTTTT,CSVEDGREATGELFF
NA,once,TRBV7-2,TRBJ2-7,TGTGCCAGCAGCCAATTCAGGGGTCCCTACGAGCAGTACTTC,CASSQFRGPYEQYF
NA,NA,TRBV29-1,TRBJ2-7,TGCAGCTTAGTCCGGGAAAGGCCTCAGTACTTC,CSLVRERPQYF
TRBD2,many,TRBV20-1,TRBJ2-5,TGCAGTGCTCTAGCGGGGGGCCTTGAGACCCAGTACTTC,CSALAGGLETQYF
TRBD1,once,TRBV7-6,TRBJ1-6,TGTGCCAGCAGCCCAGGGACAGGGCTTAATAATTCACCCCTCCACTTT,CASSPGTGLNNSPLHF
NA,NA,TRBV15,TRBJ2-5,TGTGCCACCAGCAGAGGGACCCAGTACTTC,CATSRGTQYF
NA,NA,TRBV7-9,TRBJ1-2,TGTGCCAGCAGCTTAGGTGGCAGGAGAATTTCGGGCTATGGCTACACCTTC,CASSLGGRRISGYGYTF
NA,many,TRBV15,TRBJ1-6,TGTGCCACCAGCAGAGAGGGGGGTAATTCACCCCTCCACTTT,CATSREGGNSPLHF